The present T cell receptor beta chain was sequenced within a study of post-analysis software for immune sequencing data. The wider study: The cohort encompassed relapsing-remitting, secondary progressive and progressive-relapsing multiple sclerosis disease courses. Study findings and constraints: F measure grouped same-batch samples tightly together. The five TRBV segments detected at higher frequency in patients than in controls included TRBV5-6, TRBV5-1 and TRBV20-1.

Only a few counts were recorded for this clonotype. Its target is unknown. The V segment lost 5 bases and the J segment 3 bases; nucleotides outside the gene matches: 8. The V gene's germline CDR1 is MGHDK and CDR2 SYGVNS. The CDR3 contains 15 residues. Unique molecular identifiers were carried by the TCR beta cDNA libraries. cDNA molecules numbering about half a million came from about 1 to 10 million T cells. TCRdb re-analysed the PCR reads in MiXCR, keeping a single row per CDR3 protein. The sample consists of about 430,000 distinct CDR3 sequences, approximately 38% of them appearing once. The TCR originated in a girl aged 2 to 9 with multiple sclerosis. J is TRBJ2-7 and V is TRBV25-1; TRBD2 matches 9 bases. Material: blood. The CDR3: CASSRHSGGRYEQYF. CDR3 bases: TGTGCCAGCAGTCGCCATAGCGGGGGCCGCTACGAGCAGTACTTC.